The clone carrying this T cell receptor beta chain was found a few times. This entry belongs to a study of spatial heterogeneity in lung cancer. The time point was: sample taken at primary tumor resection. Whole RNA came from tumor, nontumor lung or frozen PBMC and was sequenced without being sorted. The CDR3 totals 14 residues. Trimming stripped 4 bases from V and 7 bases from J, with 13 bases between. TCRdb used MiXCR to reprocess the 5' RACE reads, holding one entry per CDR3 protein. The sample holds around 60,000 distinct CDR3 sequences, about 8% seen once. The chain joins TRBV12-3 or TRBV12-4 to TRBJ2-2; tentative D call: TRBD1 (5 bases). This sequence originates from a female donor with early-stage non-small cell lung cancer. The specimen was PBMCs, collected at surgery. CDR3 nucleotides: TGTGCCAGCAGTTCCTCTACAGGCATCGGGGAGCTGTTTTTT. This encodes CASSSSTGIGELFF.